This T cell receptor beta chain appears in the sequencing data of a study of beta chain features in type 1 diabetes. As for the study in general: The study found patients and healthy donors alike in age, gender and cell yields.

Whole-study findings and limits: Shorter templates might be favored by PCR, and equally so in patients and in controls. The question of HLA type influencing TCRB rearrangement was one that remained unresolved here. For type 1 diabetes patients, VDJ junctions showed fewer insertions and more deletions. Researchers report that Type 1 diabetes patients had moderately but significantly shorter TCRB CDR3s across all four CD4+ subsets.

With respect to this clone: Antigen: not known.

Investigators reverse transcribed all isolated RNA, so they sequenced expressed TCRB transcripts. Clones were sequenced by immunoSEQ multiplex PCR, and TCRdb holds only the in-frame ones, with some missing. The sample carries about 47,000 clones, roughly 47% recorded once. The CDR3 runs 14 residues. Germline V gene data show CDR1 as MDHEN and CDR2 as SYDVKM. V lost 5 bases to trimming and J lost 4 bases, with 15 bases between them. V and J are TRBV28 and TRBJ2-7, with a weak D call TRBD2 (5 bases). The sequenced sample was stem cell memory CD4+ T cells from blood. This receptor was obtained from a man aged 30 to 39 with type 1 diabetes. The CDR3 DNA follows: TGTGCCAGCAGTATCCCTGGAGGAAGGTACGAGCAGTACTTC. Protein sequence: CASSIPGGRYEQYF.